The 10 T cell receptor beta chains below all came from one sample that was sequenced in a study of long-term antiretroviral therapy in people with HIV. An immunoSEQ assay, version v3.0, was performed at survey level. Assay used: immunoSEQ multiplex PCR; TCRdb lists only in-frame clones, some missing. The data contain 30,000 to 40,000 clones, around 74% of them singletons. The material sequenced was unsorted PBMCs, taken 3 years after starting antiretroviral therapy. The receptors were gathered from a man aged 45-60 years with HIV.

The rearrangement joins TRBV29-1 to TRBJ2-1; D uncertain. Per the germline V gene, CDR1 is SQVTM and CDR2 is ANQGSEA. V shed 7 bases and J shed 0 bases, with 10 bases lying between them. The CDR3 contains 13 residues. CDR3 sequence (DNA): TGCAGCGCGTCAGCGAGCTCCTACAATGAGCAGTTCTTC. Translated: CSASASSYNEQFF.

The genes are TRBV5-1 and TRBJ2-3; unclear D gene. V was shortened by 0 bases and J by 2 bases, with 7 bases between the two germline ends. Per germline, CDR1 SGHRS and CDR2 YFSETQ. There are 14 residues in the CDR3. CDR3 DNA: TGCGCCAGCAGCTTGGATGGAGACACAGATACGCAGTATTTT. It encodes CASSLDGDTDTQYF.

This sequence joins TRBV10-3 and TRBJ2-5; the D is unclear. Germline CDR1 reads ENHRY; CDR2 reads SYGVKD. V was cut by 2 bases and J by 5 bases, with 3 bases left in between. This CDR3 comprises 11 residues. The chain's CDR3 is CAISERETQYF. CDR3 DNA: TGTGCCATCAGTGAGAGGGAGACCCAGTACTTC.

This chain uses TRBV6-5 with TRBJ1-1, with unresolved D. The CDR3 is 15 amino acids. In germline, CDR1 is MNHEY, CDR2 SVGAGI. Trimming stripped 0 bases from V and 5 bases from J, with 13 bases between. The CDR3 nucleotides read TGTGCCAGCAGTTACTCGAGGTCGGTGTGGACTGAAGCTTTCTTT. Encoded protein: CASSYSRSVWTEAFF.

This sequence joins TRBV15 and TRBJ2-2; D unresolved. From germline, CDR1 is LNHNV and CDR2 YYDKDF (reference sequence). The V end lost 1 base, the J end lost 4 bases, and 4 bases lay between the germline ends. The CDR3 is 13 amino acids. The chain's CDR3 is CATSRGGTGELFF. The CDR3 region has the DNA TGTGCCACCAGCAGAGGGGGCACCGGGGAGCTGTTTTTT.

The chain is built from TRBV5-1 and TRBJ2-7, with a possible D match to TRBD1 (5 bases). CDR1 is SGHRS, CDR2 YFSETQ, per germline. V was cut by 2 bases and J by 1 base, with 7 bases left in between. This CDR3 spans 13 amino acids. For the CDR3, the DNA is TGCGCCAGCAGCTTCGCAGGGTCCTACGAGCAGTACTTC. Its protein is CASSFAGSYEQYF.

This chain joins TRBV4-2 and TRBJ2-5; 16 nucleotides align to TRBD2. The germline gives CDR1 LGHNA, CDR2 YNFKEQ. This CDR3 is built from 19 residues. The V and J ends lost 6 bases and 2 bases, in that order; junction bases with no gene match: 12. CDR3: CASSPQGLAGGPGQETQYF. CDR3 nucleotide sequence: TGTGCCAGCAGTCCCCAGGGACTAGCGGGGGGGCCGGGGCAAGAGACCCAGTACTTC.

V gene TRBV10-2 combines with J gene TRBJ1-1, with TRBD1 matching over 12 bases. J gave up 0 bases and V 4 bases, and 9 bases lay outside the gene matches. The CDR3 has 18 amino acids. Germline lookup yields CDR1 WSHSY and CDR2 SAAADI. The CDR3 bases are TGCGCCAGCAGTGCTACCTTCGGGACAGGGGGCGTGAACACTGAAGCTTTCTTT. Translated, it gives CASSATFGTGGVNTEAFF.

As DNA, the CDR3 is TGTGCCAGCTCACCACGGTCCGGAAGTGGTGGAGATACGCAGTATTTT. This gives the protein CASSPRSGSGGDTQYF. This rearrangement joins TRBV18 to TRBJ2-3; no reliable D call. V lost 1 base and J 5 bases, leaving 16 bases between the germline ends. The CDR3 is 16 amino acids. Germline CDR1 KGHSH, CDR2 LQKENI.

There are a few counts of this clone. This chain uses TRBV2 with TRBJ1-5; 7 bases map to TRBD1. V shed 6 bases and J 6 bases; nucleotides not matched to a gene: 11. The CDR3 runs to 15 residues. Looked up from germline, CDR1 is SNHLY and CDR2 is FYNNEI. The CDR3 nucleotides are TGTGCCAGCAGCCAATCGACAGGGAGGGGTCAGCCCCAGCATTTT. Translation: CASSQSTGRGQPQHF. Complete variable domain (other parts from reference TRBV2 and TRBJ1-5): EPEVTQTPSHQVTQMGQEVILRCVPISNHLYFYWYRQILGQKVEFLVSFYNNEISEKSEIFDDQFSVERPDGSNFTLKIRSTKLEDSAMYFCASSQSTGRGQPQHFGDGTRLSIL.